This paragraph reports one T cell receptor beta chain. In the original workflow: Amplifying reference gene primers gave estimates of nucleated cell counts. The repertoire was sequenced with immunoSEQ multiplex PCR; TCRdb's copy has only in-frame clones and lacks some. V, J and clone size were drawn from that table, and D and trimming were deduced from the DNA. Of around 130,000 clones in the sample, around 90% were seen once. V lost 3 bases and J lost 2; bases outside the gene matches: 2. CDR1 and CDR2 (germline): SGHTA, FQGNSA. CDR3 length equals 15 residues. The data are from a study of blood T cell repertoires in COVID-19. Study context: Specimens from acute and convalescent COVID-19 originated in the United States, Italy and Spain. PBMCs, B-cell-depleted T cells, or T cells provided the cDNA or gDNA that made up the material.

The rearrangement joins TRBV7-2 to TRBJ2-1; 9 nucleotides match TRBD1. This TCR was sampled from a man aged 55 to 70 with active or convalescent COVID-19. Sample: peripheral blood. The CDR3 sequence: CASSFDRGTYNEQFF. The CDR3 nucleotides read TGTGCCAGCAGCTTCGACAGGGGGACCTACAATGAGCAGTTCTTC.